This TCR beta chain emerged from a study of cytomegalovirus exposure and HLA in healthy donors (dated by TCRdb to 2015 to 2018). For the wider study: According to a later analysis, one platform produced both the 100 to 150 validation repertoires and the 620 or so repertoires of the first cohort. The study aimed to test whether cataloging public T cell receptors could reveal signatures of past pathogen exposure. Besides the first cohort of roughly 640 subjects, a separate validation cohort made up of roughly 120 different subjects was used. High-throughput TCR immunosequencing, statistical association of individual TCRs with disease status, and machine learning were combined to predict cytomegalovirus infection status. Broad study findings and their caveats: A later analysis had no HLA typing for the validation cohort, so co-occurrence there was scored across all 130 or so repertoires. The classifier was reported to diagnose cytomegalovirus status with high specificity and sensitivity in both the original cohort and the validation cohort. The authors suggested that the approach could potentially be extended to other disease states and immunological phenotypes. Of the cluster scores, 85% to 95% were above 0 in a later analysis, which found that TCRs clustered in the first cohort also tended to co-occur in the approximately 110 validation repertoires. In the study, approximately 160 TCR beta chains were listed as associated with cytomegalovirus. Three of the identified cytomegalovirus-associated TCR beta chains were confirmed in vitro to be specific for cytomegalovirus antigens. Most TCR sequences were observed very rarely across donors, whereas some public TCRs were present in many individuals.

Details on this clone: This receptor's antigen is unknown. No much larger clone exists at a distance of one base, and base qualities are not known.

Libraries were built with the immunoSEQ multiplex PCR assay. The original pipeline was this. A statistical classification framework was developed to diagnose cytomegalovirus status using the catalog of TCR beta chain sequences. Not all clones reach the TCRdb copy of this immuneACCESS table, which keeps in-frame sequences only. Checked studies attribute under half of the gap to unresolved V genes and leave the rest unexplained. That table supplies the V and J calls and clone size; D and trimming were determined from the DNA. The sample contains roughly 300,000 clones, 85% to 90% of them found a single time. 0.92% of the sample belongs to the ten largest clones. In the germline V gene, CDR1 corresponds to SGHTA and CDR2 to FQGNSA. There are 14 amino acids in the CDR3, from cysteine to phenylalanine inclusive. Kept here is only the CDR3 DNA, which spans 42 bases and is read in frame from base 1. The junction shows trimming of 6 bases on V and 2 bases on J, plus 12 bases between the germline ends.

Separate from the roughly 650-subject first cohort, the validation cohort of 95 to 150 subjects was the group to which the donors belonged. The sample taken for sequencing was PBMCs. The chain joins TRBV7-2 to TRBJ2-3, with TRBD2 tentatively as D gene (5 bases match). The TCR comes from a woman aged 18-29 years in good health and CMV-seronegative. CDR3 loop: CASSREPLTDTQYF. The sequence in DNA is TGTGCCAGCAGTCGGGAACCCCTCACAGATACGCAGTATTTT.